This entry describes one T cell receptor beta chain. Its specific antigen is unknown. No clone much larger than this one lies a single base away; base qualities are absent. This record belongs to a study of T cells in Graves' hyperthyroidism and ophthalmopathy (dated by TCRdb to the late 2010s). Background for the entire study: TCR V-J signatures able to tell the groups apart were searched for in a discovery cohort of about a hundred patients, of whom 43 had Graves' ophthalmopathy and roughly 59 had stable Graves' hyperthyroidism. Prospective prediction of ophthalmopathy was tested in an independent validation cohort consisting of 18 to 20 hyperthyroidism patients and some 16 patients who later progressed to ophthalmopathy. The 100 discovery patients were divided at random into training and test sets in a 7:3 ratio. The study also compared thyroid tissue and blood T-cell repertoires from five or six Graves' hyperthyroidism patients. After sampling, hyperthyroidism patients received methimazole starting at 30 mg daily, and ophthalmopathy patients received high-dose intravenous methylprednisolone. TCR Vbeta CDR3 sequencing of some 140 peripheral blood samples (over 40 ophthalmopathy, 70 to 85 hyperthyroidism and approximately 17 progressor patients) is reported in the paper. The investigation overall reported the following: In validation, progression to ophthalmopathy was predicted by the model with 55% to 71% sensitivity and roughly 76% specificity, a median of 6.5 months before onset. No statistical method was used to fix the sample size in advance, and group allocation was not hidden from the investigators. Most expanded thyroid clonotypes (frequency above 0.001) were also found in blood, which suggests that blood repertoires may mirror thyroid immune responses. A 13 V-J signature model separated ophthalmopathy from stable hyperthyroidism, with approximately 87% sensitivity and roughly 81% specificity in cross-validation and 80%/75% in testing.

From the germline V gene, CDR1 is KGHDR and CDR2 is SFDVKD. The CDR3 measures 15 amino acids from cysteine to phenylalanine. Only CDR3 DNA remains: 45 bases, in frame from the first base. V gives up 0 bases and J gives up 7 bases, and the segment between their germline ends measures 15 bases. Amplification of TCR beta CDR3 regions was carried out from RNA transcripts. The TCR CDR3 was subjected to a first round of RT-PCR using the HTBI primer set and the Qiagen OneStep RT-PCR kit. Libraries were constructed in a second round of multiplex PCR, after which size selection and purification were performed. Libraries were sequenced paired-end with 100 bp reads on an Illumina HiSeq2000. The authors processed their data as follows. SOAPnuke was used to process the raw data, with reads discarded if the reads contained adapters or uncalled bases, had a mean Phred below 15, or lacked an exact constant-primer or identifier match. High-quality paired reads were merged with COPE v1.2.5, and unique nucleotide sequences were defined as clonotypes. MiTCR v1.1 was used to align clonotypes to the IMGT TRBV, TRBD and TRBJ reference segments. The analysis was restricted to V-J combinations with a frequency above 0.0001, which together covered 99% to 99.2% of the repertoires. The TCS score was defined as the ratio of F50 (clonal expansion) to E x V (chaos), calculated using BLOSUM62-based TCRdist between CDR3 peptides within each V-J. Welch's t-statistics and random forest reduced several hundred V-J features to about 13, which were used in a naive Bayes classifier (R e1071). The similarity between thyroid and blood repertoires was quantified using the Morisita-Horn index. TCRdb reworked the public reads: Q25 trimming with fastp, MiXCR clone assembly, productive beta chains retained. Rows with one shared CDR3 protein collapse into an entry with the most common genes and DNA. The V and J calls shown here were made by TCRdb, not taken from the authors' results. This sample comprises a few hundred thousand distinct CDR3 sequences, more than 45% of them detected only once. The top ten constitute 7.5% to 8.5% of the sample.

Stable Graves' hyperthyroidism was defined as the absence of progression to ophthalmopathy over 18 months of follow-up. Hyperthyroidism patients were newly diagnosed, had a disease duration of under 2 months, and were aged 18 to 65 years. The study excluded patients with uncontrolled infections, other autoimmune diseases, pregnancy or lactation. Diagnoses were established on the basis of clinical symptoms, serum thyroxine and TRAb, thyroid ultrasound, and orbital computed tomography. Total RNA was extracted using Trizol reagent, and RNA quality was assessed on an Agilent 2100 Bioanalyzer. The TCR originated in a woman in her late teens or twenties with Graves' hyperthyroidism. This chain joins TRBV24-1 to TRBJ2-7, with no confident D gene call. Material: peripheral blood or thyroid tissue (not recorded which). The nucleotides are TGTGCCACCAGTGATTTGCATGAGAGTAAGAATGAGCAGTACTTC. Its protein reads: CATSDLHESKNEQYF.